What follows are 14 T cell receptor beta chains derived from one specimen sequenced in a study of cytomegalovirus exposure and HLA in healthy donors. The PCR was carried out with 60 Vbeta primers and 13 Jbeta primers. Profiled with immunoSEQ multiplex PCR; TCRdb holds only in-frame clones, not every one. Counted here are about 200,000 clones, roughly 88% occurring once; the ten biggest clones make up over 0.65%. The specimen sequenced was PBMCs. The receptors here all came from a boy aged 2 to 10 in good health and CMV-seronegative.

This chain connects TRBV30 to TRBJ1-5; D is undetermined. The germline V gene encodes CDR1 GTSNPN and CDR2 SVGIG (reference sequence). V was clipped by 1 base and J by 0 bases, with 4 bases between them. The CDR3 is 13 amino acids. The CDR3 sequence is CAWSGHSNQPQHF. The CDR3 DNA reads TGTGCCTGGAGTGGACATAGCAATCAGCCCCAGCATTTT. Drawing the rest from reference TRBV30 and TRBJ1-5, the complete variable domain is SQTIHQWPATLVQPVGSPLSLECTVEGTSNPNLYWYRQAAGRGLQLLFYSVGIGQISSEVPQNLSASRPQDRQFILSSKKLLLSDSGFYLCAWSGHSNQPQHFGDGTRLSIL.

The chain carries TRBV7-9 and TRBJ2-1, with D unresolved. Germline CDR1 reads SEHNR; CDR2 reads FQNEAQ (reference sequence). Trimming stripped 5 bases from V and 2 bases from J, with 16 bases between. CDR3 size: 16 residues. CDR3 sequence: CASSPPVVHAYNEQFF. The CDR3 DNA is TGTGCCAGCAGCCCCCCGGTGGTGCATGCCTACAATGAGCAGTTCTTC.

This clone has a single count. The genes are TRBV9 and TRBJ1-2; D perhaps matches TRBD1 (5 bases). From germline, CDR1 is SGDLS and CDR2 YYNGEE. The length of the CDR3 is 12 residues. Trimming pared 1 base from V and 8 bases from J, leaving 9 bases between. The CDR3 protein is CASSVNGGGYTF. The CDR3 nucleotides are TGTGCCAGCAGCGTAAACGGGGGGGGCTACACCTTC.

The chain uses TRBV7-9 and TRBJ2-7, with TRBD2 as a possible D gene (6 bases). CDR1 and CDR2 (germline): SEHNR, FQNEAQ (reference sequence). The CDR3 loop spans 15 amino acids. The V end lost 5 bases, the J end lost 0 bases, and 14 bases lay between the germline ends. CDR3 nucleotide sequence: TGTGCCAGCAGCGACCGGCGGGGAAGCTCCTACGAGCAGTACTTC. Amino acid sequence: CASSDRRGSSYEQYF. Combining the CDR3 with reference TRBV7-9 and TRBJ2-7 gives the whole variable domain DTGVSQNPRHKITKRGQNVTFRCDPISEHNRLYWYRQTLGQGPEFLTYFQNEAQLEKSRLLSDRFSAERPKGSFSTLEIQRTEQGDSAMYLCASSDRRGSSYEQYFGPGTRLTVT.

With respect to this clone: One end of the junction varies from germline; a read error may be responsible. The V gene is TRBV27, the J gene TRBJ1-6, with D hard to call. Germline CDR1 is MNHEY and CDR2 is SMNVEV (reference sequence). CDR3 length equals 17 residues. DNA of the CDR3: TGTGCCAGCACCAAGGCCCCCGTGGCAGGATATAATTCACCCCCCCACTTT. Translation gives CASTKAPVAGYNSPPHF.

The rearrangement links TRBV7-9 to TRBJ1-1; 8 bases agree with TRBD1. The V and J ends lost 3 bases and 3 bases, in that order; junction bases with no gene match: 12. The length of the CDR3 is 17 residues. The germline gives CDR1 SEHNR, CDR2 FQNEAQ (reference sequence). The CDR3 protein is CASSFTGTGSLDTEAFF. DNA for the CDR3: TGTGCCAGCAGCTTTACTGGGACAGGATCACTAGACACTGAAGCTTTCTTT.

Only a few counts were recorded for this clone. V gene TRBV2 combines with J gene TRBJ1-6; D call uncertain. The V and J ends lost 0 bases and 5 bases respectively, with 11 bases between them. Germline V gene sequence: CDR1 SNHLY, CDR2 FYNNEI. This CDR3 has 16 amino acids. CDR3 in amino acids: CASSEAYRSNNSPLHF. The CDR3 DNA follows: TGTGCCAGCAGTGAAGCGTACAGATCCAATAATTCACCCCTCCACTTT.

The chain uses TRBV5-1 and TRBJ2-5, with 10 bases identical to TRBD2. The CDR3 extends over 15 amino acids. Unmatched junction bases numbered 6, after V lost 3 bases and J lost 4 bases. CDR1 is SGHRS and CDR2 is YFSETQ in the germline V gene. CDR3 in amino acids: CASSWTSGGAETQYF. The CDR3 DNA reads TGCGCCAGCAGCTGGACTAGCGGTGGGGCAGAGACCCAGTACTTC.

CDR3 residues: CAWRGRPGKQETQYF. As DNA, the CDR3 is TGTGCCTGGAGAGGCAGGCCCGGGAAACAAGAGACCCAGTACTTC. This chain uses TRBV30 with TRBJ2-5; tentative D call: TRBD2 (5 bases). The germline V and J ends were trimmed by 3 bases and 2 bases, with 16 bases remaining between them. Germline values: CDR1 GTSNPN, CDR2 SVGIG (reference sequence). The CDR3 spans 15 residues.

This clone has just one count. This chain joins TRBV20-1 and TRBJ2-1; D is perhaps TRBD2 (6 bases). Trimming pared 3 bases from V and 13 bases from J, leaving 10 bases between. There are 10 residues in the CDR3. CDR1 and CDR2 (germline): DFQATT, SNEGSKA (reference sequence). CDR3 loop: CSARQGGQFF. The CDR3 bases are TGCAGTGCTAGGCAGGGAGGACAGTTCTTC.

The rearrangement uses TRBV7-9 and TRBJ1-2, with TRBD1 matching over 11 bases. With 5 bases clipped from V and 5 bases from J, the junction kept 7 bases outside the gene matches. This CDR3 spans 15 amino acids. CDR1 is SEHNR, CDR2 FQNEAQ, per germline (reference sequence). The CDR3 is CASSLSGQGEYGYTF. The CDR3 DNA follows: TGTGCCAGCAGCCTTTCGGGACAGGGGGAATATGGCTACACCTTC.

The chain links TRBV21-1 to TRBJ2-1; TRBD2, as called in the table, went unchecked against the DNA. TRBV21-1 counts as a pseudogene. This CDR3 comprises 15 residues. The DNA of the CDR3 is TGTGCCAGCAGCAAGCGGACTGAAGGGAGCAATGAGCAGTTCTTC. Translating gives CASSKRTEGSNEQFF.

About this clone: The sample has other DNA sequences that encode this CDR3 too. The chain recombines TRBV5-1 with TRBJ2-3, with D perhaps TRBD1 (6 bases). Germline values: CDR1 SGHRS, CDR2 YFSETQ. Trimming took 2 bases from V and 3 from J, leaving 10 bases between them. This CDR3 is built from 14 residues. The DNA for the CDR3 is TGCGCCAGCAGCTTAGGACAGAGTACAGATACGCAGTATTTT. Translating it yields CASSLGQSTDTQYF.

The chain recombines TRBV7-6 with TRBJ2-7, with TRBD1 matching 10 bases. Germline CDR1 SGHVS, CDR2 FNYEAQ. V was clipped by 5 bases and J by 8 bases; unmatched bases: 6. The CDR3 spans 13 residues. The CDR3 nucleotides are TGTGCCAGCAGCACAACGACAGGGGGCCAGCAGTACTTC. Translating it yields CASSTTTGGQQYF. Drawing the rest from reference TRBV7-6 and TRBJ2-7, the complete variable domain is GAGVSQSPRYKVTKRGQDVALRCDPISGHVSLYWYRQALGQGPEFLTYFNYEAQQDKSGLPNDRFSAERPEGSISTLTIQRTEQRDSAMYRCASSTTTGGQQYFGPGTRLTVT.